This TCR beta chain appears in the sequencing data of a study of blood T cell repertoires in COVID-19 (dated by TCRdb to 2018 to 2021). At the level of the whole study: Collaborator samples came from the United States, Italy and Spain and covered acute and convalescent phases of COVID-19. The dataset comprised deeply sampled blood TCRbeta repertoires from subjects exposed to, actively infected with, or recovered from COVID-19. The prospective study material was composed of cDNA or gDNA derived from T cells, B-cell-depleted T cells, or PBMCs. A freely available public database, intended as a resource for researchers studying the immune response to SARS-CoV-2, is where the repertoires were released. HLA class I and class II types, where available, came from metadata supplied by the sample provider rather than from assay-based typing. A de-identified subject ID, COVID-19 status, age in years and sex were almost always included in the sample metadata. The samples were drawn from the first 160 participants of the ongoing ImmuneRACE study and from 1,254 subjects provided by 6 global collaborators.

Looking up the germline V gene yields CDR1 SQVTM and CDR2 ANQGSEA. Measured from the cysteine to the phenylalanine, the CDR3 is 15 residues long. Only the CDR3 DNA is retained, 45 bases long and in frame from the first base. The junction shows trimming of 3 bases on V and 4 bases on J, and the gene matches do not reach 9 bases of it. Each collaborating institution followed its own protocols to collect whole blood in K2EDTA tubes. For TCRbeta analysis, collaborator samples were shipped as frozen whole blood, as isolated PBMCs, or as DNA extracted from either sample type. TCRbeta CDR3 regions were amplified from genomic DNA by means of the immunoSEQ Assay, a bias-controlled multiplex PCR. Processing in the source paper ran as follows. The number of nucleated cells in each sample was estimated by amplification of reference gene primers within the assay. Sequence reads were collapsed and filtered to measure the absolute abundance of every unique TCRbeta CDR3 rearrangement. For each sample, productive Simpson clonality was calculated by taking the square root of Simpson's diversity index across productive rearrangements. TCRdb mirrors the immuneACCESS table, restricted to in-frame sequences. Some clones are absent from its copies; in checked studies, under half trace to an unresolved V gene, and the reason for the others is unknown. V and J calls and clone size are copied from that table; D and trimming were computed from the DNA. Across this sample there are about 170,000 clones, with about 87% seen only once. The ten biggest clones cover roughly 3.3% of the sample.

As concerns this clone: Its antigen has not been determined. No base qualities exist here, and no much larger clone lies one base off it.

Paper-wide results and their limitations: The amount of clinical and demographic metadata varied by source and participant and was provided uncurated.

The sequence was obtained from a man in his late teens or twenties with active or convalescent COVID-19. Recombination joined TRBV29-1 with TRBJ1-1, with 9 junctional bases fitting TRBD1. The sequenced sample was peripheral blood. The CDR3 loop reads CSVDGGTGYITEAFF. The sequenced DNA: TGCAGCGTTGATGGTGGGACAGGGTATATCACTGAAGCTTTCTTT.